This TCR beta chain was recovered during a study of OX40 agonist ivuxolimab in advanced cancers. This CDR3 is built from 13 residues. Germline CDR1 and CDR2: ENHRY and SYGVKD. Trimming took off 3 bases at V and 6 bases at J, with 11 bases between the two ends. Method: immunoSEQ multiplex PCR; TCRdb's copy keeps in-frame clones and lacks some. The sample lists approximately 70,000 clones, under 95% occurring once. In its sample, this clone was seen once. Its antigen is unknown. Study results and caveats: It was not determined which antigens were specifically recognized by the peripheral T cells that had undergone clonal expansion. Some nonresponders additionally presented with little normalized T-cell clonal expansion.

Material: CD4+ or CD8+ T cells sorted from blood, obtained in a trial of the OX40 agonist ivuxolimab. The chain carries TRBV10-3 and TRBJ1-1, with D possibly being TRBD1 (5 bases). This clonotype originated in an adult with an advanced solid tumor such as melanoma, head and neck, liver or kidney cancer. The CDR3 sequence: CAISEDSTAEAFF. In DNA, the CDR3 is TGTGCCATCAGTGAAGACAGTACGGCTGAAGCTTTCTTT.